Listed here are 14 T cell receptor beta chains from one sample, sequenced in a study of cytomegalovirus exposure and HLA in healthy donors. Amplification used 60 Vbeta primers and 13 Jbeta primers. The protocol was immunoSEQ multiplex PCR, while the TCRdb copy is restricted to in-frame clones and leaves out a portion. Of 210,000 or so clones in the sample, about 83% are singletons; the top ten hold around 1.4%. What was sequenced was PBMCs. All receptors derive from a girl under 18 in good health and CMV-seronegative.

J is TRBJ1-4 and V is TRBV6-6, with 10 nucleotides matching TRBD1. Germline CDR1 reads MNHNY; CDR2 reads SVGAGI (reference sequence). This CDR3 comprises 16 residues. The V segment lost 6 bases and the J segment 0 bases; nucleotides outside the gene matches: 4. CDR3 DNA sequence: TGTGCCAGCAGACTGACAGGGGGCTCAACTAATGAAAAACTGTTTTTT. Translated: CASRLTGGSTNEKLFF.

J is TRBJ1-3 and V is TRBV28; 7 bases are shared with TRBD1. Germline CDR1 MDHEN, CDR2 SYDVKM. CDR3 length: 15 residues. V shed 6 bases, J shed 5 bases, and the junction held 10 bases outside the gene matches. CDR3 region: CASSLTDRARNTIYF. The CDR3, as DNA: TGTGCCAGCAGCTTAACCGACAGGGCCAGAAACACCATATATTTT.

This chain uses TRBV7-3 with TRBJ2-7, with D possibly being TRBD1 (6 bases). The CDR3 covers 15 residues. CDR1 and CDR2 from the germline V gene are SGHTA and FQGTGA. The V end lost 2 bases, the J end lost 2 bases, and 13 bases lay between the germline ends. CDR3 region: CASSLGPGQTYEQYF. The DNA for the CDR3 is TGTGCCAGCAGCTTAGGACCGGGACAAACCTACGAGCAGTACTTC.

V usage is TRBV23-1 and J usage is TRBJ1-1; D gene unclear. TRBV23-1 is placed among ORFs of uncertain function. Trimming removed 3 bases at V and 5 bases at J, with 10 bases between. CDR3 length: 13 amino acids. The CDR3 DNA reads TGCGCCAGCAGTCACCGCGCCCATACTGAAGCTTTCTTT. Its protein product is CASSHRAHTEAFF.

V usage is TRBV5-4 and J usage is TRBJ2-7, with 7 bases identical to TRBD1. J was trimmed by 2 bases and V by 3 bases; bases with no gene match: 11. From germline, CDR1 is SGHNT and CDR2 YYREEE (reference sequence). The CDR3 sequence is 16 residues long. CDR3: CASSSRQGQNPYEQYF. As DNA, the CDR3 is TGTGCCAGCAGCTCTCGACAGGGTCAAAACCCCTACGAGCAGTACTTC.

The rearrangement uses TRBV7-8 and TRBJ2-5, with no clear D. V was clipped by 5 bases and J by 0 bases, with 4 bases between them. This CDR3 region has 12 residues. Per germline, CDR1 SGHVS and CDR2 FQNEAQ. For the CDR3, the DNA is TGTGCCAGCAGCCAGTACCAAGAGACCCAGTACTTC. The encoded protein is CASSQYQETQYF.

The V and J genes are TRBV28 and TRBJ1-1; 8 bases line up with TRBD1. The CDR3 consists of 16 residues. From germline, CDR1 is MDHEN and CDR2 SYDVKM. V was clipped by 2 bases and J by 3 bases; unmatched bases: 8. The CDR3 DNA reads as TGTGCCAGCAGTTTAGACAGGGGAATATGGGACACTGAAGCTTTCTTT. It is translated as CASSLDRGIWDTEAFF. Looking up the rest from reference TRBV28 and TRBJ1-1 gives the full variable domain: DVKVTQSSRYLVKRTGEKVFLECVQDMDHENMFWYRQDPGLGLRLIYFSYDVKMKEKGDIPEGYSVSREKKERFSLILESASTNQTSMYLCASSLDRGIWDTEAFFGQGTRLTVV.

This clone was counted at least ten times. The chain joins TRBV4-3 to TRBJ2-6, with D possibly matching TRBD2 (6 bases). Trimming took off 1 base at V and 2 bases at J, with 9 bases between the two ends. This CDR3 comprises 16 residues. CDR1 is LGHNA and CDR2 is YSLEER in the germline V gene. The CDR3 region is CASSQVRGTGANVLTF. In DNA form, the CDR3 reads TGCGCCAGCAGCCAAGTACGGGGGACTGGGGCCAACGTCCTGACTTTC.

The V gene is TRBV5-4, the J gene TRBJ1-4; 7 bases match TRBD1. V shed 1 base and J 6 bases; nucleotides not matched to a gene: 3. This CDR3 has 14 amino acids. Germline V gene lookup returns CDR1 SGHNT and CDR2 YYREEE (reference sequence). The CDR3 DNA is TGTGCCAGCAGCTTGCCCGGGACAGATGAAAAACTGTTTTTT. This encodes CASSLPGTDEKLFF. The full variable domain, in which reference TRBV5-4 and TRBJ1-4 provide the parts outside the CDR3, is ETGVTQSPTHLIKTRGQQVTLRCSSQSGHNTVSWYQQALGQGPQFIFQYYREEENGRGNFPPRFSGLQFPNYSSELNVNALELDDSALYLCASSLPGTDEKLFFGSGTQLSVL.

This chain joins TRBV11-2 and TRBJ1-5; 7 nucleotides agree with TRBD1. The CDR3 totals 14 residues. V gave up 3 bases and J gave up 7 bases; unmatched junction bases: 6. Germline CDR1 reads SGHAT; CDR2 reads FQNNGV. The CDR3 DNA reads TGTGCCAGCAGCTTTGGACAGGCGGGGCAGCCCCAGCATTTT. This codes for CASSFGQAGQPQHF.

V is TRBV5-1 and J is TRBJ1-1, with D hard to call. Trimming removed 0 bases from V and 8 bases from J, with 11 bases in between. CDR1 and CDR2 from the germline V gene are SGHRS and YFSETQ. The CDR3 covers 13 residues. This CDR3 reads CASSLGHGPEAFF. In DNA, the CDR3 is TGCGCCAGCAGCTTGGGACACGGCCCCGAAGCTTTCTTT.

The V gene is TRBV7-3, the J gene TRBJ2-2; 13 nucleotides line up with TRBD2. The J segment lost 5 bases and the V segment lost 7 bases, leaving 4 bases of the junction unmatched. The CDR3 loop spans 15 amino acids. Per the germline V gene, CDR1 is SGHTA and CDR2 is FQGTGA. The CDR3 protein is CASKLAGGPTGELFF. The DNA for the CDR3 is TGTGCCAGCAAACTAGCGGGAGGGCCTACCGGGGAGCTGTTTTTT. Full variable domain (remainder filled in from reference TRBV7-3 and TRBJ2-2): GAGVSQTPSNKVTEKGKYVELRCDPISGHTALYWYRQSLGQGPEFLIYFQGTGAADDSGLPNDRFFAVRPEGSVSTLKIQRTERGDSAVYLCASKLAGGPTGELFFGEGSRLTVL.

On this clone itself: One end of the junction varies from germline; a read error may be responsible. CDR3 sequence: CVSREGPHTDTQYF. The CDR3 nucleotides are TGTGTCAGCAGGGAGGGGCCACACACAGATACGCAGTATTTT. The chain recombines TRBV2 with TRBJ2-3, with 7 bases matching TRBD2. Looked up from germline, CDR1 is SNHLY and CDR2 is FYNNEI. The CDR3 runs to 14 residues. Drawing the rest from reference TRBV2 and TRBJ2-3, the complete variable domain is EPEVTQTPSHQVTQMGQEVILRCVPISNHLYFYWYRQILGQKVEFLVSFYNNEISEKSEIFDDQFSVERPDGSNFTLKIRSTKLEDSAMYFCVSREGPHTDTQYFGPGTRLTVL.

The chain carries TRBV19 and TRBJ1-1; no clear D. V lost 6 bases and J lost 4, with 21 bases in between. CDR1 is LNHDA, CDR2 SQIVND, per germline (reference sequence). The CDR3 extends over 16 amino acids. CDR3 DNA: TGTGCCAGTAGGTGGTGGGGAGGCCCGACAACCACTGAAGCTTTCTTT. Translation gives CASRWWGGPTTTEAFF.